This TCR beta chain appears in the sequencing data of a study of cytomegalovirus exposure and HLA in healthy donors. Comment on this clone: No antigen is known for it.

Study results and limitations: Sequencing depth across donors, presence/absence analyses assumed, was roughly uniform. Three CMV-associated chains proved CMV antigen-specific in vitro. Immune exposure information comprised only CMV serostatus.

Amplification used 60 Vbeta primers and 13 Jbeta primers. Per the original methods: The authors later counted about 80 million unique TCR beta chains, roughly 10 million of them shared. Method: immunoSEQ multiplex PCR; TCRdb's copy keeps in-frame clones and lacks some. Clone size and V and J calls were adopted from that table, with D and trimming inferred from the DNA. The sample holds about 140,000 clones, about 72% seen once. The TCR was taken from a man aged 35 to 55 in good health and CMV-seronegative. Sequenced material: PBMCs.

CDR3 in amino acids: CAISLARGRNTEAFF. The CDR3 coding sequence is TGTGCCATCAGTCTTGCACGGGGGAGGAACACTGAAGCTTTCTTT. J is TRBJ1-1 and V is TRBV10-3; tentatively, D is TRBD1 (5 bases). The CDR3 covers 15 residues. Between the trimmed V and J ends, which lost 5 bases and 1 base, there was a span of 14 bases. Germline CDR1 and CDR2: ENHRY and SYGVKD.